This TCR beta chain came from a study of blood T cell repertoires in COVID-19. The assay was immunoSEQ multiplex PCR, and TCRdb's table has in-frame clones only and misses some. The data show 100,000 or so clones, 72% seen once. Germline V gene lookup returns CDR1 SGHTA and CDR2 FQGTGA. Deletions cut 5 bases from V and 5 bases from J, with 12 bases between. CDR3 length equals 13 residues. The sequenced material came from peripheral blood. V is TRBV7-3 and J is TRBJ1-1, with D uncertain. The clonotype comes from a woman older than 75 with acute or convalescent COVID-19. The CDR3 DNA reads as TGTGCCAGCAGCCTTAGATCGGGGACTGAAGCTTTCTTT. Translation gives CASSLRSGTEAFF.